This T cell receptor beta chain was recovered during a study of blood T cell repertoires in COVID-19. Study context: Sources were T cells, B-cell-depleted T cells, or PBMCs; the material itself was cDNA or gDNA.

The V gene's germline CDR1 is GTSNPN and CDR2 SVGIG (reference sequence). The CDR3 is 12 residues long. Trimming pared 4 bases from V and 5 bases from J, leaving 12 bases between. Original data processing: Amplification from reference gene primers served as the basis for estimated nucleated cell counts. This table comes from immunoSEQ multiplex PCR, and its TCRdb copy is limited to in-frame clones, with some not included. The V and J calls and clone size come from that table; D and trimming were worked out from the DNA. The sample contains about 62,000 clones, about nine tenths of which appear only once.

Sequencing was done on a sample of peripheral blood. The TCR was taken from a woman of 80 years or more with acute or convalescent COVID-19. This chain uses TRBV30 with TRBJ2-7; the D is unclear. DNA of the CDR3: TGTGCCTGGAAGGCTCTAGGCCACGAGCAGTACTTC. It translates to CAWKALGHEQYF.